This TCR beta chain was retrieved from a study of T cells after yellow fever vaccination. The V end lost 1 base, the J end lost 4 bases, and 10 bases lay between the germline ends. CDR1 SGHAT and CDR2 FQNNGV come from the germline V gene. The CDR3 spans 14 residues. TCRdb recomputed calls from the 5' RACE reads with MiXCR, one row per CDR3 protein. The table includes 200,000 or so distinct CDR3 sequences, around 6.7% detected once. The receptor's source is a man aged 25 to 40 who received the YFV17D yellow fever vaccine. The sample consisted of CD4+ T cells sorted from PBMCs, taken on the day of the yellow fever booster vaccination. This sequence joins TRBV11-2 and TRBJ2-5; D tentatively reads TRBD1 or TRBD2 (5 bases each). The CDR3 here is CASSLGRTRETQYF. The DNA for the CDR3 is TGTGCCAGCAGCTTAGGGAGGACACGAGAGACCCAGTACTTC.